These T cell receptor beta chains were read from a single sample in a study of response to subunit inactivated influenza vaccine. TCRdb independently ran MiXCR on the RT-PCR reads; one entry per CDR3 protein. The sample includes 200,000 to 250,000 distinct CDR3 sequences, 12% of them seen just once. This specimen was non-naive T cells sorted from PBMCs, taken 14 to 15 days before vaccination. The source is a man aged 45-60 years who received an inactivated influenza vaccine. Each CDR3 is given without its conserved first and last residue. D genes are given only for firm matches. Some rows have no size entry. The others give once, few or many, or a class for an expanded clone.

v_call: TRBV10-3
clone_size: few
d_call: .
j_call: TRBJ2-7
cdr3_aa: AISEPYGVEQY

v_call: TRBV7-8
clone_size: .
d_call: TRBD1
j_call: TRBJ2-3
cdr3_aa: ASSGTRDRGRADKQY

v_call: TRBV28
clone_size: few
d_call: .
j_call: TRBJ2-3
cdr3_aa: ASSSTQDLDTQY

v_call: TRBV9
clone_size: .
d_call: .
j_call: TRBJ2-5
cdr3_aa: ASSRGLETQY

v_call: TRBV4-3
clone_size: few
d_call: .
j_call: TRBJ2-1
cdr3_aa: ASSQEQGSGARYNEQF

v_call: TRBV5-1
clone_size: few
d_call: TRBD2
j_call: TRBJ2-1
cdr3_aa: ASSSSGGGFNEQF

v_call: TRBV24-1
clone_size: many
d_call: TRBD1
j_call: TRBJ2-1
cdr3_aa: ATAKGTVYNEQF

v_call: TRBV19
clone_size: .
d_call: TRBD1
j_call: TRBJ2-7
cdr3_aa: ASSTDLSTGAYEQY

v_call: TRBV10-3
clone_size: once
d_call: TRBD2
j_call: TRBJ2-2
cdr3_aa: AISEPTSGRARTGELF

v_call: TRBV29-1
clone_size: .
d_call: TRBD2
j_call: TRBJ2-2
cdr3_aa: SVEDRTSGNTGELF